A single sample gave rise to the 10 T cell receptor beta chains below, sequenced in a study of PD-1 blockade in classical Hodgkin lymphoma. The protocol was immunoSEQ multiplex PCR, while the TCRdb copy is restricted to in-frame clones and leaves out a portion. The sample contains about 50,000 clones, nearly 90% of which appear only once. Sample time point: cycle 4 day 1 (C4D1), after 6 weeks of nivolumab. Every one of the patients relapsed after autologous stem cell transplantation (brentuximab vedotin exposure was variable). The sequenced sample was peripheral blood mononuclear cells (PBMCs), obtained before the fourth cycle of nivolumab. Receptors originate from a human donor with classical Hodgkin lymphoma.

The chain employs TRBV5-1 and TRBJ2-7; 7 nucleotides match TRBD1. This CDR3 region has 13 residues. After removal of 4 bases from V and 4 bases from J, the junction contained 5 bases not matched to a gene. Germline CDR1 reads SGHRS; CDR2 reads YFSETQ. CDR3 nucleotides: TGCGCCAGCAGCCCTGGGACAGAATACGAGCAGTACTTC. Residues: CASSPGTEYEQYF.

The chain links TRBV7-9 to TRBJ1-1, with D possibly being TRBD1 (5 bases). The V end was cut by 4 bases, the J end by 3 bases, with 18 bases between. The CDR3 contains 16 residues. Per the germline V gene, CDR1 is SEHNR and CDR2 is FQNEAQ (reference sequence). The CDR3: CASSSPWSGSDTEAFF. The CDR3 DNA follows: TGTGCCAGCAGCTCCCCGTGGTCAGGGTCTGACACTGAAGCTTTCTTT.

CDR3 residues: CASSEFGGPNQPQHF. The CDR3 DNA follows: TGTGCCAGCAGTGAATTCGGCGGACCCAATCAGCCCCAGCATTTT. This chain connects TRBV6-1 to TRBJ1-5; no clear D gene. V was pared by 2 bases and J by 3 bases, with 11 bases between. Germline loops: CDR1 MNHNS, CDR2 SASEGT. The CDR3 is 15 amino acids.

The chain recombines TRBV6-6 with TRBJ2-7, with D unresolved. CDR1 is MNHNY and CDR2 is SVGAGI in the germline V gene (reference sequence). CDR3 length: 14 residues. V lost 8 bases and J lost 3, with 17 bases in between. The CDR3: CASCPHLGYYEQYF. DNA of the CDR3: TGTGCCAGCTGTCCTCACTTAGGGTACTACGAGCAGTACTTC.

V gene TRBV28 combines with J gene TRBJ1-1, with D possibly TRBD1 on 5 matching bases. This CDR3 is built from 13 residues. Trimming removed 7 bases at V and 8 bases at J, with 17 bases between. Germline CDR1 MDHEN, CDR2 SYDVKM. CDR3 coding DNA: TGTGCCAGCACAAAACCACCGGGACTGGAAGCTTTCTTT. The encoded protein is CASTKPPGLEAFF. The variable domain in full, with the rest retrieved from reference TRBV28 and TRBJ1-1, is DVKVTQSSRYLVKRTGEKVFLECVQDMDHENMFWYRQDPGLGLRLIYFSYDVKMKEKGDIPEGYSVSREKKERFSLILESASTNQTSMYLCASTKPPGLEAFFGQGTRLTVV.

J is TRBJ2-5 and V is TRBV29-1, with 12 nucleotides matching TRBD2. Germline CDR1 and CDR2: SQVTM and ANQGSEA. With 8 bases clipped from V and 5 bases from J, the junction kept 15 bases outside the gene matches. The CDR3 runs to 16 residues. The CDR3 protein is CSTTPGGLAGLETQYF. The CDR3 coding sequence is TGCAGCACCACCCCGGGGGGACTAGCGGGTCTCGAGACCCAGTACTTC.

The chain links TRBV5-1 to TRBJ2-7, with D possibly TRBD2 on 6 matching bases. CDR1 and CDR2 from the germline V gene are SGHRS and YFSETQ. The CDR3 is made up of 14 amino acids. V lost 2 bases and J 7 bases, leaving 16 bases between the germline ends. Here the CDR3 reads CASSFRAPAGEQYF. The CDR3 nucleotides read TGCGCCAGCAGCTTCCGGGCCCCGGCGGGGGAGCAGTACTTC.

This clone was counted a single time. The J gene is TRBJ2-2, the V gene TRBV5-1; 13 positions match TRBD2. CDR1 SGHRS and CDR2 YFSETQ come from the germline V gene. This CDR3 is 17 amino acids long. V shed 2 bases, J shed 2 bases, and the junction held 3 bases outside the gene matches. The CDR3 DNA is TGCGCCAGCAGCTTCCCGGGACTAGCGGGAAACACCGGGGAGCTGTTTTTT. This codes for CASSFPGLAGNTGELFF.

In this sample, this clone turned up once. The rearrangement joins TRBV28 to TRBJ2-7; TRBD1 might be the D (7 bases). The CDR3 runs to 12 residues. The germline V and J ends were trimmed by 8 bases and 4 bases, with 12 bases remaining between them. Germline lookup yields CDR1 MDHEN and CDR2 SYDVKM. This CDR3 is CASRRGDYEQYF. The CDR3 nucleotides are TGTGCCAGCCGCAGGGGGGATTACGAGCAGTACTTC.

The CDR3 sequence: CSVRDNAGGYTF. CDR3 DNA sequence: TGCAGCGTTCGGGACAACGCCGGGGGCTACACCTTC. The V and J genes are TRBV29-1 and TRBJ1-2, with D maybe TRBD1 (6 bases). The CDR3 has 12 residues. Germline-derived CDR1 and CDR2 are SQVTM and ANQGSEA. Trimming shortened V by 5 bases and J by 8 bases, and 15 bases separated the two germline ends.